This record concerns one T cell receptor (beta chain) sequence. Its antigen target is currently unknown. No quality values exist for individual bases; no much larger clone is one base distant. Library prep was done by the immunoSEQ multiplex PCR assay. On the authors' methods: To diagnose cytomegalovirus status from the catalog of TCR beta chain sequences, a statistical classification framework was built. Entries here come from immuneACCESS through TCRdb and include only in-frame sequences with V and J called. Some clones fail to appear in such tables; in the studies checked, an unresolved V gene covers under half of the shortfall, and the cause of the remainder is unknown. Clonal size and the V and J genes are those of that table, whereas D and trimming came from the DNA. Recorded for this sample are some 270,000 clones; around 86% of them occurred a single time. The top ten clonotypes cover 0.95% to 1.1% of the sample.

Per the germline V gene, KGHSH is the CDR1 and LQKENI is the CDR2. From its cysteine to its phenylalanine, the CDR3 spans 13 amino acids. Only CDR3 DNA remains: 39 bases, in frame from the first base. V lost 5 bases and J lost 9 bases; the stretch between them is 14 bases long. The donors were included in the validation cohort of approximately 120 subjects, a group kept apart from the approximately 700-subject first cohort. These data belong to a study of cytomegalovirus exposure and HLA in healthy donors (dated by TCRdb to the late 2010s). For the wider study: A later analysis indicated that the 130 or so validation repertoires were generated on the platform also employed for the roughly 650 repertoires of the first cohort. The study aimed to test whether signatures of past pathogen exposure could be identified by cataloging public T cell receptors. In addition to the first cohort of 500 to 850 subjects, a separate validation cohort of approximately 130 different subjects was used. The study combined high-throughput TCR immunosequencing, statistical association of individual TCRs with disease status, and machine learning to predict cytomegalovirus infection status. The study at large found these results: A later analysis lacked HLA typing for the validation cohort, so it scored co-occurrence in that cohort across all 110 or so repertoires. In a later analysis, TCRs clustered in the first cohort were found to also tend to co-occur in the 110 or so validation repertoires, with 85% to 95% of cluster scores above 0. According to the authors, the approach could potentially be generalized to other disease states and immunological phenotypes. Most TCR sequences were observed very rarely across donors, whereas some public TCRs were present in many individuals. The study gave a list of 150 to 200 TCR beta chains associated with cytomegalovirus. Cytomegalovirus status was reported to be diagnosed by the classifier with high specificity and sensitivity in both the original and validation cohorts. In vitro tests confirmed that a few of the cytomegalovirus-associated TCR beta chains recognize cytomegalovirus antigens.

The clonotype comes from a woman aged 18-29 years in good health and CMV-seronegative. The sequencing input was PBMCs. The sequence joins TRBV18 to TRBJ1-5, with the D gene not confidently named. The base sequence is TGTGCCAGCTCAGTCCCTCCGTCGGGGCCCCAGCATTTT. Its amino acids are CASSVPPSGPQHF.